This section outlines one T cell receptor beta chain sequence together with its context. From germline, CDR1 is LNHDA and CDR2 SQIVND (reference sequence). The CDR3 runs 15 residues. The V and J ends lost 7 bases and 6 bases, in that order; junction bases with no gene match: 15. This record belongs to a study of blood T cell repertoires in COVID-19. Repertoires were generated with immunoSEQ multiplex PCR, while TCRdb's copy carries only in-frame clones and drops some. The sample carries about 380,000 clones, 88% recorded once. The sequence came from a woman younger than 35 who had recovered from COVID-19. The rearrangement uses TRBV19 and TRBJ2-7; 7 bases line up with TRBD2. Input material: PBMCs or T cells enriched from blood (not recorded which). The CDR3 DNA sequence: TGTGCCAGTACCCCGGGAGGAGGGGTCCTCTCCGAGCAGTACTTC. Its translation: CASTPGGGVLSEQYF.